This TCR beta chain was observed in a study of OX40 agonist ivuxolimab in advanced cancers. V gave up 2 bases and J gave up 8 bases, with 10 bases separating them. Germline CDR1 MRHNA, CDR2 SNTAGT. The CDR3 runs 13 residues. Sequencing used immunoSEQ multiplex PCR; TCRdb keeps in-frame clones, though not all of them. The table lists about 89,000 clones, 85% to 90% of them singletons. A single count supports this clone. The chain links TRBV6-4 to TRBJ2-1, with no clear D. This clonotype originated in an adult with an advanced solid tumor such as melanoma, head and neck, liver or kidney cancer. Source: CD4+ or CD8+ T cells sorted from blood, taken in a trial of the OX40 agonist ivuxolimab. CDR3: CASSDGQAHEQFF. CDR3 nucleotide sequence: TGTGCCAGCAGTGACGGGCAGGCACATGAGCAGTTCTTC.